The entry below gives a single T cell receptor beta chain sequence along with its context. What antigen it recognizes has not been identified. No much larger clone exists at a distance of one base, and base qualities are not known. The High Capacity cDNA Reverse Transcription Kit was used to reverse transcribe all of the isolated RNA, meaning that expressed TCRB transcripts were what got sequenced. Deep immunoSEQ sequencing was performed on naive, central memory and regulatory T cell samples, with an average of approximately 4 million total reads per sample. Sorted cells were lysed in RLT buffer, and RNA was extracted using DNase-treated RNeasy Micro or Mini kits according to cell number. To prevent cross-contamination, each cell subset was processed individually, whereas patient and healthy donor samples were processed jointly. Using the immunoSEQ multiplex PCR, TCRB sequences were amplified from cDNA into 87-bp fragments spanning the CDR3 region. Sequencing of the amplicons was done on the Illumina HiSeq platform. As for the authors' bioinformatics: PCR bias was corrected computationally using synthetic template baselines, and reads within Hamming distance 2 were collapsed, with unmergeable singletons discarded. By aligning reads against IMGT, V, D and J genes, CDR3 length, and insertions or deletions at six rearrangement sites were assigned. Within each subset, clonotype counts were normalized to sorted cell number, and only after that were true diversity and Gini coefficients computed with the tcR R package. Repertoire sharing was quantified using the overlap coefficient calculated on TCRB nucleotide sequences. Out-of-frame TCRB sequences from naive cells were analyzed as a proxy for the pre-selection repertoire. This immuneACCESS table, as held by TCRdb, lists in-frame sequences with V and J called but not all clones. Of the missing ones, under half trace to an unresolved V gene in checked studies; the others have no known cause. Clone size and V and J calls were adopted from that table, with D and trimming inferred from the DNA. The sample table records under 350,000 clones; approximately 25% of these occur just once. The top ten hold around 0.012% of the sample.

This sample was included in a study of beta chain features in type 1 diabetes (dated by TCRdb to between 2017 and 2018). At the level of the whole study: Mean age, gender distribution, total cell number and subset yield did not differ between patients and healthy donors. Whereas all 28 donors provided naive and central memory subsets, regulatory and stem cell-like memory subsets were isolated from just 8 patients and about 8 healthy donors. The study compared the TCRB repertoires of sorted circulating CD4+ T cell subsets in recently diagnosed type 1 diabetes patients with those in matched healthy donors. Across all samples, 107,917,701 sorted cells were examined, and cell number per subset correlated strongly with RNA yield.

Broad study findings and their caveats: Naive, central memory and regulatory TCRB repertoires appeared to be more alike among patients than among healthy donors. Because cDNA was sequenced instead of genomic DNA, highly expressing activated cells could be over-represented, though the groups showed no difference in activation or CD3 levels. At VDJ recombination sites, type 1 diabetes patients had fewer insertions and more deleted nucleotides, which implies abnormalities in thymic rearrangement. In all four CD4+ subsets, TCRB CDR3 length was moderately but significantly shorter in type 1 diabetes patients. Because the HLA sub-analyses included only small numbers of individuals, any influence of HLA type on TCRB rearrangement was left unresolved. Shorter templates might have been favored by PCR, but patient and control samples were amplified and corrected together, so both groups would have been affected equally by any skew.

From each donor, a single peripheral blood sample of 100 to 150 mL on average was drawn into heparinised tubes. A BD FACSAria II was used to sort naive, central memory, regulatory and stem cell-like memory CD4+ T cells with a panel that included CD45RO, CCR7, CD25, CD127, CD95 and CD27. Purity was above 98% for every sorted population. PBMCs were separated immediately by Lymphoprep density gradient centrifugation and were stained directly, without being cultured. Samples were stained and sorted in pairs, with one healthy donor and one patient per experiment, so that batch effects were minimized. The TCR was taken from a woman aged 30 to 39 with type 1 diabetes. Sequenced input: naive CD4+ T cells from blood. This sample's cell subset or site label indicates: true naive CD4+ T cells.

The base sequence is TGTGCCAGCAGCGGGGGGACAGCTTACTATGGCTACACCTTC. Translated, it reads CASSGGTAYYGYTF. The chain is made from TRBV9 and TRBJ1-2; 7 central bases correspond to TRBD1. CDR1 SGDLS and CDR2 YYNGEE are derived from the germline V gene. The CDR3, from cysteine to phenylalanine, totals 14 residues. The retained sequence is limited to the CDR3, 42 bases, with the frame set at the first base. Trimming removed 3 bases from V and 3 bases from J; the gene matches leave 5 bases unexplained.